This TCR beta chain originates from a study of blood T cell repertoires in COVID-19. Per the original methods: Reference gene primer amplification gave nucleated cell count estimates. Sequenced by immunoSEQ multiplex PCR; TCRdb stores in-frame clones only, minus some. That table gives V, J and clone size, and the DNA gave D and trimming. The sample lists fewer than 200,000 clones; around four fifths were seen once. In germline, CDR1 is SGHNT, CDR2 YENEEA. CDR3 size: 15 residues. Trimming cost V 3 bases and J 5 bases; bases outside gene matches: 6. Those enrolled, adults aged roughly 18 to 89 years, came from about two dozen US areas.

Specimen: PBMCs or T cells enriched from blood (not recorded which). The J gene is TRBJ2-5, the V gene TRBV11-3; 10 positions agree with TRBD2. The TCR sequence derives from a woman in her forties or fifties who had recovered from COVID-19. The CDR3 sequence: CASSFRAAGGETQYF. CDR3 nucleotides: TGTGCCAGCAGCTTCCGCGCAGCGGGAGGGGAGACCCAGTACTTC.